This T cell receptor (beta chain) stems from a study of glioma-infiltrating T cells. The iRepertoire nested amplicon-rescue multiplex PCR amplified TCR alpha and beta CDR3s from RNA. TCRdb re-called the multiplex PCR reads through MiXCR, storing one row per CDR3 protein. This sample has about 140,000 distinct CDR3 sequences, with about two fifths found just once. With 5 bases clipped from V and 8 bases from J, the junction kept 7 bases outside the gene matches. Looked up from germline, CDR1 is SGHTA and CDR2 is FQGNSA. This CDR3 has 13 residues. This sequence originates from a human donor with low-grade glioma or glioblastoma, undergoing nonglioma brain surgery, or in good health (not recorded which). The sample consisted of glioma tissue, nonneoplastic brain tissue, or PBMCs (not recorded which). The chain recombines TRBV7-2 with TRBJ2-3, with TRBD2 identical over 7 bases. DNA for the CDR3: TGTGCCAGCAGCGCGGGGGTAGGGAGTACGCAGTATTTT. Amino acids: CASSAGVGSTQYF.